Listed below are T cell receptor beta chains from one sample, sequenced in a study of cytomegalovirus exposure and HLA in healthy donors. Generated by immunoSEQ multiplex PCR, the TCRdb table keeps only in-frame clones and is missing some. The sample has about 140,000 clones, 80% to 90% seen once. The sequenced sample consisted of PBMCs. Receptors originate from a woman in her thirties in good health and CMV-seronegative. Both conserved end residues are part of each CDR3. D genes are given only for firm matches. Clone size is stated in some rows and not others, as once, few, many or a class when expanded.

size: few
V: TRBV4-2
J: TRBJ1-2
D: NA
CDR3: CASSQVREDYTF
DNA: TGTGCCAGCAGCCAAGTCAGGGAGGACTACACCTTC

size: NA
V: TRBV5-1
J: TRBJ1-2
D: NA
CDR3: CASSLSPEGGYTF
DNA: TGCGCCAGCAGCTTGAGTCCGGAGGGGGGCTACACCTTC

size: few
V: TRBV14
J: TRBJ2-1
D: NA
CDR3: CASSQRDTPRRNEQFF
DNA: TGTGCCAGCAGCCAACGGGACACACCCAGACGAAATGAGCAGTTCTTC

size: few
V: TRBV27
J: TRBJ2-7
D: NA
CDR3: CASRRQGGYEQYF
DNA: TGTGCCAGCAGAAGGCAGGGAGGCTACGAGCAGTACTTC

size: NA
V: TRBV30
J: TRBJ1-1
D: NA
CDR3: CAWSSQGNTEAFF
DNA: TGTGCCTGGAGTTCCCAGGGGAACACTGAAGCTTTCTTT

size: NA
V: TRBV13
J: TRBJ2-3
D: TRBD1
CDR3: CASSFLGTAQYF
DNA: TGTGCCAGCAGCTTCCTTGGGACAGCGCAGTATTTT

size: NA
V: TRBV7-9
J: TRBJ1-2
D: TRBD1
CDR3: CASSFGGQFYGYTF
DNA: TGTGCCAGCAGCTTCGGGGGACAGTTCTATGGCTACACCTTC

size: NA
V: TRBV7-9
J: TRBJ1-6
D: TRBD1
CDR3: CASSLMGQGNSPLHF
DNA: TGTGCCAGCAGCTTAATGGGACAGGGAAATTCACCCCTCCACTTT

size: few
V: TRBV5-1
J: TRBJ1-2
D: TRBD1
CDR3: CASSLDRGRGGYTF
DNA: TGCGCCAGCAGCCTAGACAGGGGGCGTGGTGGCTACACCTTC

size: NA
V: TRBV4-1
J: TRBJ2-7
D: NA
CDR3: CASSQTNAYEQYF
DNA: TGCGCCAGCAGCCAAACAAATGCCTACGAGCAGTACTTC

size: NA
V: TRBV15
J: TRBJ1-1
D: NA
CDR3: CATSARRGEGRAFF
DNA: TGTGCCACCAGCGCCCGGAGAGGAGAGGGAAGAGCTTTCTTT

size: NA
V: TRBV19
J: TRBJ2-2
D: NA
CDR3: CASWGGRNTGELFF
DNA: TGTGCCAGCTGGGGGGGGCGGAACACCGGGGAGCTGTTTTTT

size: NA
V: TRBV6-1
J: TRBJ2-5
D: NA
CDR3: CASSETGPQETQYF
DNA: TGTGCCAGCAGTGAAACAGGGCCGCAAGAGACCCAGTACTTC

size: NA
V: TRBV5-4
J: TRBJ2-3
D: TRBD1
CDR3: CASSPNFQGARTDTQYF
DNA: TGTGCCAGCAGCCCCAACTTCCAGGGGGCGCGCACAGATACGCAGTATTTT

size: NA
V: TRBV6-6
J: TRBJ2-2
D: NA
CDR3: CASSYAGSGELFF
DNA: TGTGCCAGCAGTTACGCGGGTTCAGGGGAGCTGTTTTTT

size: few
V: TRBV7-6
J: TRBJ1-6
D: NA
CDR3: CASSFEGSGVHSPLHF
DNA: TGTGCCAGCAGCTTTGAAGGCAGCGGCGTTCACTCACCCCTCCACTTT

size: NA
V: TRBV7-9
J: TRBJ1-1
D: TRBD1
CDR3: CASSLGQGWTEAFF
DNA: TGTGCCAGCAGCTTGGGACAGGGGTGGACTGAAGCTTTCTTT

size: NA
V: TRBV6-6
J: TRBJ2-7
D: TRBD1
CDR3: CASSKGQPYEQYF
DNA: TGTGCCAGCAGTAAGGGACAGCCCTACGAGCAGTACTTC

size: NA
V: TRBV5-4
J: TRBJ2-7
D: TRBD1
CDR3: CASSSTGDTYEQYF
DNA: TGTGCCAGCAGCTCCACAGGGGACACCTACGAGCAGTACTTC

size: once
V: TRBV7-2
J: TRBJ2-7
D: NA
CDR3: CASSLAAYRVYEQYF
DNA: TGTGCCAGCAGCTTAGCGGCGTACAGGGTGTACGAGCAGTACTTC

size: NA
V: TRBV4-1
J: TRBJ2-1
D: TRBD1
CDR3: CASSQKPGQGPYNEQFF
DNA: TGCGCCAGCAGCCAGAAGCCGGGACAGGGTCCCTACAATGAGCAGTTCTTC

size: NA
V: TRBV5-1
J: TRBJ2-5
D: NA
CDR3: CASSWGVQETQYF
DNA: TGCGCCAGCAGCTGGGGGGTACAAGAGACCCAGTACTTC

size: NA
V: TRBV5-1
J: TRBJ1-5
D: NA
CDR3: CASSLEGGGQPQHF
DNA: TGCGCCAGCAGCTTGGAGGGGGGGGGACAGCCCCAGCATTTT

size: once
V: TRBV6-5
J: TRBJ1-6
D: TRBD1
CDR3: CASSYGDRENSPLHF
DNA: TGTGCCAGCAGTTACGGAGACAGGGAAAATTCACCCCTCCACTTT